The 2 T cell receptor beta chains presented below share a single source sample, sequenced in a study of tumor and adjacent non-tumor tissue in lung cancer. Three rounds of nested PCR, following a modified ARM-PCR protocol, produced the TCRbeta library. TCRdb passed the multiplex PCR reads through MiXCR, listing each CDR3 protein once. Of about 140,000 distinct CDR3 sequences in the sample, around 65% were seen once. This sample's RNA came from whole unsorted tissue. Sequencing input: lung tumor tissue. Source of these receptors: a man aged 60-69 years with small cell lung cancer.

This clonotype was detected only once. At one of its ends the junction is not consistent with the germline gene, which may arise from a read error. The V call is TRBV7-8, the J call TRBJ2-7; 12 bases align to TRBD2. Germline CDR1 reads SGHVS; CDR2 reads FQNEAQ. This CDR3 region has 16 residues. The CDR3 DNA follows: TGTGTCAGCAGCCAAAGACTAGCGGGAGCCACCTACGAGCAGTACTTC. Protein sequence: CVSSQRLAGATYEQYF.

This chain joins TRBV28 and TRBJ1-6; D is ambiguous. V was shortened by 6 bases and J by 4 bases, with 7 bases between the two germline ends. This CDR3 has 13 amino acids. CDR1 and CDR2 (germline): MDHEN, SYDVKM. The CDR3 sequence is CASRESYNSPLHF. CDR3 sequence (DNA): TGTGCCAGCAGGGAATCATATAATTCACCCCTCCACTTT.